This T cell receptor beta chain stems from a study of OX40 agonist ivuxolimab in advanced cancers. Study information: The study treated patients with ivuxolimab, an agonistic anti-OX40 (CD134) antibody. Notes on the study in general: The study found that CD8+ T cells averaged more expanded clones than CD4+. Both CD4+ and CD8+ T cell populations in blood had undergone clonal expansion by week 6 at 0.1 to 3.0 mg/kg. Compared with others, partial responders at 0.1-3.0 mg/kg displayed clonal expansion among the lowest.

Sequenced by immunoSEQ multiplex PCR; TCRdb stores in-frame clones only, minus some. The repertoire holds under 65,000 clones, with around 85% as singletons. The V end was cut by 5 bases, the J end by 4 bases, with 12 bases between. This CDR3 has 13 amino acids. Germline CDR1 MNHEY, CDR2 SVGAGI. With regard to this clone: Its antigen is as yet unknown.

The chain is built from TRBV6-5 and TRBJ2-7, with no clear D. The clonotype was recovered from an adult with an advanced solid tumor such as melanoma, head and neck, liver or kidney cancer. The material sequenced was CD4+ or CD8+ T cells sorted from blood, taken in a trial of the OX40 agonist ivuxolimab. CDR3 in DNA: TGTGCCAGCAGTGAAACTTTCCCGTACGAGCAGTACTTC. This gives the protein CASSETFPYEQYF.